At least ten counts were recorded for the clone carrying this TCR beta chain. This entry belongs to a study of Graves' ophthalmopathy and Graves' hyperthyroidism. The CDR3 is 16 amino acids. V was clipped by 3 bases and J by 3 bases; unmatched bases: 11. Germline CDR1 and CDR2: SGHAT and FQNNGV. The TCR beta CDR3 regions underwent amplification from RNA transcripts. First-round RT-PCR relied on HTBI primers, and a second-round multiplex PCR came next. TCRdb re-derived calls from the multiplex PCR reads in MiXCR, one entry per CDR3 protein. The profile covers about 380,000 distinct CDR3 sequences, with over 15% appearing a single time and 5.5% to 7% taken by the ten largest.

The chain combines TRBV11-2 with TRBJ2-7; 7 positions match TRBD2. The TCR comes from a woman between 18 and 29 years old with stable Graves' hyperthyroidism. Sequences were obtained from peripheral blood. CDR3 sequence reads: CASSFPGRGELYEQYF. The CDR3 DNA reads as TGTGCCAGCAGCTTTCCAGGACGGGGGGAACTCTACGAGCAGTACTTC.